This T cell receptor beta chain comes out of a study of blood T cell repertoires in COVID-19. The overall study: From T cells, B-cell-depleted T cells, or PBMCs came the material, which was cDNA or gDNA.

Enrolled through a virtual design, the participants were between roughly 18 and 100 years of age and came from about two dozen US areas. Researchers sorted participants into cohorts using their self-reported clinical history. Here immunoSEQ multiplex PCR was the method, and the copy in TCRdb shows in-frame clones only, minus some. In the table there are about 430,000 clones, more than 70% of which are singletons. Germline values: CDR1 SEHNR, CDR2 FQNEAQ (reference sequence). Trimming cost V 1 base and J 7 bases, with 11 bases left between them. The CDR3 is 14 amino acids. This chain links TRBV7-9 with TRBJ2-1, with a weak D call TRBD1 (5 bases). The sequence derives from a woman aged 18-29 years who had been exposed to COVID-19. Material for sequencing was PBMCs or T cells enriched from blood (not recorded which). CDR3 sequence: CASSLGPTGNEQFF. The CDR3, as DNA: TGTGCCAGCAGCTTAGGTCCAACAGGTAATGAGCAGTTCTTC.